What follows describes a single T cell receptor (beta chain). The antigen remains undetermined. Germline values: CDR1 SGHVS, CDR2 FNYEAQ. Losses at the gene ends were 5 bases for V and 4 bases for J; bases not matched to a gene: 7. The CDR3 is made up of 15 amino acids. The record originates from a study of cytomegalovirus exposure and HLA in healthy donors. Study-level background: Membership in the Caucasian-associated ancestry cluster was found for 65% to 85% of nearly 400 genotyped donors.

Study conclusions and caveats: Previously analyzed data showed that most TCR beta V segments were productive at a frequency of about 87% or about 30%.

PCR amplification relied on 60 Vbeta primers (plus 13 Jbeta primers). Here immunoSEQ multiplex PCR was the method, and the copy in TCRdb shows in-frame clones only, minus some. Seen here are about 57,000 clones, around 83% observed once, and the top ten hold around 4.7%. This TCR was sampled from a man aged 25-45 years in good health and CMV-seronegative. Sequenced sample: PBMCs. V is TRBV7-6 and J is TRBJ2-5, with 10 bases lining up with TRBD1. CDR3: CASSTSRDRGETQYF. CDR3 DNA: TGTGCCAGCAGCACAAGCCGGGACAGGGGAGAGACCCAGTACTTC.